This T cell receptor (beta chain) was recorded in a study of human T cells and chemical hapten exposure. Across the study: The cohort included alopecia areata under or over 50% scalp, totalis and universalis.

This clonotype was picked up a small number of times. Its specificity is not known. CDR1 is SGHTA and CDR2 is FQGTGA in the germline V gene. Trimming left V 4 bases short and J 6 bases short, with 6 bases between. The CDR3 is made up of 11 amino acids. Individual cDNA molecules received unique molecular identifiers in the library. TCRdb analysed the RACE reads with MiXCR anew, one entry per CDR3 protein. In the table there are 100,000 to 150,000 distinct CDR3 sequences, roughly 13% of which are singletons. The time point here: patch test 1, 2 weeks after DPC sensitization. Noted treatment: therapeutic diphenylcyclopropenone sensitization with weekly scalp DPC. Someone pulled total RNA out of unfractionated whole blood. Study results and caveats: Expanded TCRs clustered into significantly more large CDR3 similarity groups than controls, the analysis revealed.

The input for sequencing was whole blood, taken in connection with sensitization to the hapten diphenylcyclopropenone (DPC). V is TRBV7-3 and J is TRBJ1-1; D is unresolved. The source of this sequence is a man between 18 and 35 years old with alopecia areata. Some clones in this sample may be carry-over from other donors' samples. CDR3 amino acids: CASSSGSEAFF. The CDR3 region has the DNA TGTGCCAGCAGCTCTGGGTCTGAAGCTTTCTTT.